The present T cell receptor (beta chain) was sequenced within a study of PD-L1 blockade in urothelial cancer. Germline V CDR1 and CDR2: SGHTA, FQGTGA. The CDR3 length is 17 residues. Germline trimming cut 2 bases from V and 2 bases from J; bases unmatched to any gene: 10. TCRdb's table, derived via immunoSEQ multiplex PCR, lists solely in-frame clones and lacks some. The data hold about 39,000 clones, with roughly 91% observed a single time. Each patient contributed between 1 and 8 total time points of blood mononuclear cells, pretreatment and during treatment. The clonotype originates from a man in his sixties with urothelial cancer. The sample in question was PBMCs, obtained around atezolizumab (anti-PD-L1) treatment. This chain links TRBV7-3 with TRBJ2-5, with 8 bases that match TRBD1. CDR3 DNA: TGTGCCAGCAGCTTACGTGGGCAGGGGGACAGGCAAGAGACCCAGTACTTC. Protein: CASSLRGQGDRQETQYF.